This is a list of T cell receptor beta chains from one sample in a study of patients and donors after allogeneic stem cell transplantation. TCRdb fed the RT-PCR reads into MiXCR, producing one record per CDR3 protein. Among 2,000 or so distinct CDR3 sequences, around 5.1% were seen once, and the ten largest hold about 26%. Input material: blood, either unsorted or a sorted T cell fraction (not recorded which). These receptor sequences come from a human donor who was either an allogeneic HSCT recipient or a stem cell or donor lymphocyte infusion donor (not recorded which). It is not recorded whose cells these are; they may come from a transplant donor. Both conserved end residues are trimmed from each CDR3. The order of the fields is CDR3 length, V gene, D gene, J gene, clone size, CDR3 protein. D genes are given only for firm matches. Some rows have no size entry. The others give once, few or many, or a class for an expanded clone.

>12|TRBV5-1|NA|TRBJ1-4|large
ASSPGQPGEKLF
>12|TRBV6-4|NA|TRBJ1-1|NA
ASSDSSWGTEAF
>13|TRBV5-1|TRBD2|TRBJ2-5|large
ASSSEWEGQETQY
>12|TRBV5-1|NA|TRBJ1-1|NA
ASSRGTANTEAF
>11|TRBV10-1|NA|TRBJ2-1|NA
ASSEDQRHEQF
>11|TRBV12-3/TRBV12-4|NA|TRBJ2-3|medium-sized
ASSLEYADTQY
>10|TRBV7-9|NA|TRBJ2-7|few
ASSLGGREQY
>15|TRBV11-3|TRBD1|TRBJ2-5|few
ASSLASRGQGQETQY
>15|TRBV7-8|TRBD2|TRBJ2-3|NA
ASSLAMSGRVTDTQY
>14|TRBV14|NA|TRBJ1-2|few
ASSPSGQDINYGYT
>13|TRBV9|TRBD1|TRBJ1-5|once
ASSPWEGAGQPQH
>10|TRBV11-2|NA|TRBJ2-5|medium-sized
ASSLLQETQY
>11|TRBV15|NA|TRBJ1-1|medium-sized
ATSRDLSTEAF
>15|TRBV15|TRBD1|TRBJ2-1|NA
ATSRDRETGTGNEQF
>10|TRBV10-1|NA|TRBJ2-7|medium-sized
ASSDRAYEQY
>13|TRBV6-2/TRBV6-3|TRBD2|TRBJ2-3|few
ASRLAGGNTDTQY
>17|TRBV12-3/TRBV12-4|TRBD1|TRBJ2-7|few
ASSFSMRGRGTGQYEQY
>13|TRBV7-6|NA|TRBJ1-5|medium-sized
ASSLGGEANQPQH
>11|TRBV6-1|NA|TRBJ1-2|NA
ASNRGKDYGYT
>11|TRBV12-3/TRBV12-4|NA|TRBJ2-3|NA
ASSFGRTDTQY
>14|TRBV11-3|TRBD2|TRBJ2-1|NA
ASSSGTSGRFNEQF
>12|TRBV10-3|TRBD1|TRBJ2-1|medium-sized
AIRSSEGGHEQF
>14|TRBV7-6|TRBD2|TRBJ2-2|large
ASSPGLAGVTGELF
>11|TRBV10-3|TRBD2|TRBJ2-3|NA
AISGSGTDTQY
>11|TRBV5-1|NA|TRBJ2-7|medium-sized
ASSLTGIYEQY
>13|TRBV28|TRBD1|TRBJ2-5|medium-sized
ASSFEDRDQETQY
>11|TRBV7-2|NA|TRBJ2-2|NA
ASSLGDTGELF
>9|TRBV6-6|NA|TRBJ2-1|medium-sized
ASAMNNEQF